Presented here are 21 T cell receptor beta chains from one specimen sequenced in a study of response to subunit inactivated influenza vaccine. Each CDR3 protein gets one entry after TCRdb re-called the RT-PCR reads with MiXCR. The sample consists of about 830,000 distinct CDR3 sequences, around a sixth of them appearing once. The sample here was PBMCs from blood, taken 4 to 6 days after vaccination. All receptors derive from a middle-aged man who received an inactivated influenza vaccine.

The chain employs TRBV6-1 and TRBJ2-3; tentatively, D is TRBD2 (5 bases). The ends were cut back, 7 bases at V and 4 bases at J, with 18 bases in the middle. The germline gives CDR1 MNHNS, CDR2 SASEGT. The CDR3 length is 15 residues. DNA of the CDR3: TGTGCCAGCACCAACTCCCCGGGGTGGGCAGATACGCAGTATTTT. Translated: CASTNSPGWADTQYF.

This clonotype was counted ten times or more. The chain links TRBV12-3 or TRBV12-4 to TRBJ2-5; no firm D call. The germline V and J ends were trimmed by 5 bases and 1 base, with 5 bases remaining between them. The CDR3 length is 12 residues. CDR3 in DNA: TGTGCCAGCAGTATTGCCCAAGAGACCCAGTACTTC. Translated, it gives CASSIAQETQYF.

Concerning this clonotype itself: This may be a read error, as it is one base from a much larger clone. This rearrangement joins TRBV12-3 or TRBV12-4 to TRBJ2-1; 7 bases align to TRBD1. The CDR3 is 15 residues long. CDR3 residues: CASSLWAGGYNEHFF. CDR3 coding DNA: TGTGCCAGCAGTTTATGGGCAGGGGGTTACAATGAGCATTTCTTC.

The chain links TRBV7-9 to TRBJ2-2, with 8 bases identical to TRBD1. Germline V lookup: CDR1 SEHNR, CDR2 FQNEAQ (reference sequence). This CDR3 is built from 15 residues. V trimming: 5 bases; J trimming: 6 bases; junction bases outside the gene matches: 8. The DNA for the CDR3 is TGTGCCAGCAGCCTTATATTGACAGGGGCCGGGGAGCTGTTTTTT. Amino acid sequence: CASSLILTGAGELFF.

The sample holds a few counts of this clonotype. J is TRBJ2-5 and V is TRBV12-3 or TRBV12-4, with D possibly TRBD2 on 5 matching bases. The CDR3 has 14 amino acids. The V and J ends lost 2 bases and 5 bases respectively, with 12 bases between them. DNA of the CDR3: TGTGCCAGCAGTTTAACTTTACTAGGGGAGACCCAGTACTTC. This translates into CASSLTLLGETQYF.

This chain joins TRBV5-1 and TRBJ2-7; D not certain. Trimming shortened V by 6 bases and J by 5 bases, and 15 bases separated the two germline ends. The CDR3 sequence is 13 residues long. The germline V gene has CDR1 SGHRS and CDR2 YFSETQ. CDR3 sequence reads: CASTPGVEDEQYF. CDR3 sequence (DNA): TGCGCCAGCACCCCGGGTGTTGAGGACGAGCAGTACTTC.

This clonotype came up a few times. The chain recombines TRBV27 with TRBJ2-6; possibly TRBD1 for D (6 bases). V lost 3 bases to trimming and J lost 4 bases, with 19 bases between them. This CDR3 comprises 18 residues. In germline, CDR1 is MNHEY, CDR2 SMNVEV (reference sequence). In nucleotides, the CDR3 is TGTGCCAGCAGTTTGCTCGACTTCAGGGGTTCAGGGGCCAACGTCCTGACTTTC. Protein sequence: CASSLLDFRGSGANVLTF.

This clonotype was observed a few times. V and J are TRBV6-2 or TRBV6-3 and TRBJ2-1, with 13 nucleotides matching TRBD2. Germline CDR1 MNHEY, CDR2 SVGEGT. This CDR3 contains 20 residues. V lost 2 bases, J lost 0 bases, and 10 bases stayed unmatched. The CDR3 here is CASSYLFGTSGASSYNEQFF. The DNA for the CDR3 is TGTGCCAGCAGTTACCTTTTTGGGACTAGCGGGGCCAGCTCCTACAATGAGCAGTTCTTC.

The V call is TRBV6-2 or TRBV6-3, the J call TRBJ2-2; D is ambiguous. The CDR3 has 14 residues. CDR1 is MNHEY, CDR2 SVGEGT, per germline. V was shortened by 7 bases and J by 1 base, with 10 bases between the two germline ends. This chain's CDR3 is CASIPGRNTGELFF. CDR3 DNA: TGTGCCAGCATACCGGGTAGGAACACCGGGGAGCTGTTTTTT.

This chain uses TRBV15 with TRBJ2-2, with 10 bases that match TRBD2. The germline V gene encodes CDR1 LNHNV and CDR2 YYDKDF (reference sequence). This CDR3 contains 18 residues. Losses at the gene ends were 6 bases for V and 1 base for J; bases not matched to a gene: 11. This CDR3 is CATSARFTSGKNTGELFF. CDR3 DNA: TGTGCCACCAGTGCGAGATTTACTAGCGGGAAGAACACCGGGGAGCTGTTTTTT. Supplemented by reference TRBV15 and TRBJ2-2, the full variable domain reads DAMVIQNPRYQVTQFGKPVTLSCSQTLNHNVMYWYQQKSSQAPKLLFHYYDKDFNNEADTPDNFQSRRPNTSFCFLDIRSPGLGDTAMYLCATSARFTSGKNTGELFFGEGSRLTVL.

This sequence joins TRBV11-2 and TRBJ2-3; 7 bases agree with TRBD1. This CDR3 has 15 residues. The germline V gene has CDR1 SGHAT and CDR2 FQNNGV. Trimming at V came to 5 bases and at J to 2 bases, leaving 7 bases not matched to a gene. The CDR3 protein is CASSPLGTVTDTQYF. For the CDR3, the DNA is TGTGCCAGCAGCCCCCTGGGGACAGTCACAGATACGCAGTATTTT.

There are a few counts of this clonotype. V and J are TRBV7-3 and TRBJ2-2, with TRBD2 matching 10 bases. Unmatched junction bases numbered 3, after V lost 1 base and J lost 4 bases. Germline-derived CDR1 and CDR2 are SGHTA and FQGTGA. The CDR3 consists of 16 residues. The CDR3 DNA sequence: TGTGCCAGCAGCTTAAAGAGCGGGAGGGGCACCGGGGAGCTGTTTTTT. Protein sequence: CASSLKSGRGTGELFF.

J is TRBJ2-7 and V is TRBV6-5; perhaps TRBD1 as D (6 bases). CDR3 length equals 14 residues. In germline, CDR1 is MNHEY, CDR2 SVGAGI. V was shortened by 2 bases and J by 3 bases, with 11 bases between the two germline ends. The CDR3 sequence: CASSYGGQNYEQYF. In nucleotides, the CDR3 is TGTGCCAGCAGTTACGGAGGACAGAACTACGAGCAGTACTTC.

The chain employs TRBV7-6 and TRBJ2-2, with 9 bases that match TRBD2. The CDR3 loop spans 15 amino acids. The germline V gene has CDR1 SGHVS and CDR2 FNYEAQ. The V gene end was trimmed by 2 bases and the J gene end by 6 bases; junction bases not matched to a gene: 4. The CDR3 sequence: CASSLPVAGAGELFF. The CDR3 DNA sequence: TGTGCCAGCAGCTTACCGGTAGCGGGGGCCGGGGAGCTGTTTTTT.

This clonotype was recorded at least ten times. This chain links TRBV12-3 or TRBV12-4 with TRBJ1-4; perhaps TRBD1 as D (5 bases). V lost 1 base and J lost 10, with 13 bases in between. The CDR3 covers 14 residues. CDR3 region: CASSLEGLTGKLFF. In nucleotides, the CDR3 is TGTGCCAGCAGTTTAGAGGGACTTACGGGAAAACTGTTTTTT.

The chain couples TRBV29-1 to TRBJ1-1; 11 nucleotides align to TRBD1. CDR1 and CDR2 from the germline V gene are SQVTM and ANQGSEA. V trimming: 7 bases; J trimming: 5 bases; junction bases outside the gene matches: 12. The CDR3 runs 15 residues. The CDR3 loop is CSGGRGGQGATEAFF. CDR3 coding DNA: TGCAGCGGCGGAAGGGGAGGACAGGGGGCAACTGAAGCTTTCTTT.

This clonotype showed up just a few times. This chain joins TRBV11-1 and TRBJ2-1, with 16 bases lining up with TRBD2. This CDR3 is 18 amino acids long. CDR1 is SGHAT, CDR2 FQDESV, per germline (reference sequence). J gave up 9 bases and V 4 bases, and 12 bases lay outside the gene matches. The CDR3 region is CASSSVPGTSGRAAEQFF. CDR3 DNA: TGTGCCAGCAGCTCAGTCCCCGGGACTAGCGGGAGGGCTGCTGAGCAGTTCTTC.

The chain links TRBV21-1 to TRBJ2-7. TRBV21-1 is a documented pseudogene. The CDR3 runs 14 residues. Here the CDR3 reads CASSNRTSNYEQYF. The CDR3 DNA sequence: TGTGCCAGCAGCAATCGGACCTCTAACTACGAGCAGTACTTC.

This clonotype was seen just once. The chain carries TRBV6-2 or TRBV6-3 and TRBJ2-6; D unresolved. V lost 2 bases and J lost 0, with 11 bases in between. Germline V lookup: CDR1 MNHEY, CDR2 SVGEGT. CDR3 size: 17 residues. The CDR3 nucleotides are TGTGCCAGCAGTTACCCCAGGATTACCTCTGGGGCCAACGTCCTGACTTTC. Protein: CASSYPRITSGANVLTF.

The sample holds many counts of this clonotype. The chain has TRBV29-1 and TRBJ1-1; possibly TRBD1 for D (5 bases). Trimming took off 4 bases at V and 1 base at J, with 10 bases between the two ends. Per the germline V gene, CDR1 is SQVTM and CDR2 is ANQGSEA. The CDR3 is 13 amino acids. CDR3 region: CSVVRGGNTEAFF. The CDR3, as DNA: TGCAGCGTTGTTCGGGGGGGGAACACTGAAGCTTTCTTT.

This clonotype showed up just a few times. V and J are TRBV10-3 and TRBJ2-5; a weak D match, TRBD2 (7 bases). Trimming shortened V by 3 bases and J by 4 bases, and 15 bases separated the two germline ends. The germline CDR1 and CDR2 sequences are ENHRY and SYGVKD. The CDR3 loop spans 15 amino acids. This CDR3 is CAISDTGGDSETQYF. The CDR3 DNA reads as TGTGCCATCAGTGATACGGGGGGCGATTCAGAGACCCAGTACTTC.